This T cell receptor beta chain was sequenced during a study of OX40 agonist ivuxolimab in advanced cancers. On the study more broadly: The patients' treatment was ivuxolimab, an agonistic anti-OX40 (CD134) antibody. Treatment received earlier with anti-PD-1, anti-PD-L1 or anti-CTLA-4 agents was allowed, and 40% had some. Partial responses were recorded for three patients, including one with hepatocellular carcinoma and two with cutaneous melanoma.

The CDR3 covers 15 residues. Germline values: CDR1 LGHNT, CDR2 FRNRAP. V was pared by 6 bases and J by 11 bases, with 16 bases of the junction left unmatched. Autoimmune disease history or systemic immunosuppression disqualified patients. Data came from immunoSEQ multiplex PCR; TCRdb stores just in-frame clones and leaves some out. The table includes about 42,000 clones, around nine tenths detected once. The V and J genes are TRBV12-5 and TRBJ1-1; 9 bases align to TRBD1. The specimen comprised CD4+ or CD8+ T cells sorted from blood, sampled in a trial of the OX40 agonist ivuxolimab. This sequence was found in an adult with an advanced solid tumor such as melanoma, head and neck, liver or kidney cancer. The CDR3 region is CASGSSRDRVCLAFF. In DNA, the CDR3 is TGTGCTAGTGGCTCATCTCGGGACAGGGTTTGCTTGGCTTTCTTT. Full variable domain (rest looked up from reference TRBV12-5 and TRBJ1-1): DARVTQTPRHKVTEMGQEVTMRCQPILGHNTVFWYRQTMMQGLELLAYFRNRAPLDDSGMPKDRFSAEMPDATLATLKIQPSEPRDSAVYFCASGSSRDRVCLAFFGQGTRLTVV.